This T cell receptor beta chain was profiled in a study of graft-versus-host responses after intestinal transplantation (dated by TCRdb to the early 2020s). Looking at the study overall: The transplants that recipients received were multivisceral, liver-intestinal, or isolated intestinal. Every recipient was given anti-thymocyte globulin induction, followed by around three years of maintenance tacrolimus and steroids. After intestinal transplantation, graft-versus-host and host-versus-graft alloreactive T cell clones were followed in the graft, circulation and bone marrow using bulk TCR-beta CDR3 sequencing. Alloreactive clones were identified by sequencing pre-transplant mixed lymphocyte reaction products and comparing these products with unstimulated pre-transplant donor and recipient T cells. Of the roughly 23 intestinal transplant recipients enrolled in the cohort, one of whom was a retransplant, a few patients without pretransplant specimens were excluded. Donor T cell macrochimerism was defined as a peak of at least 4% donor T cells among recipient peripheral blood mononuclear cells. Rather than being sequenced by the commercial service, samples from a few later patients were sequenced in-house on an Illumina MiSeq and processed with MiXCR. Broad study findings and their caveats: Early after transplant, peak levels of circulating GvH clones were associated with declines in HvG clones. GvH clones were detected in recipient bone marrow, and some of these GvH clones were observed earlier in ileal mucosa or blood, consistent with an intestinal mucosal origin. The relatively low number and heterogeneity of intestinal transplant patients limited the conclusions. High GvH to HvG T cell clonal ratios were observed in the allografts of patients with donor T cell macrochimerism.

Library preparation used the immunoSEQ multiplex PCR assay. In most patients, genomic DNA was isolated using the Qiagen DNeasy Blood and Tissue Kit and sent frozen to Adaptive Biotechnologies for TCR sequencing. For most patients, high-throughput TCR-beta CDR3 sequencing of genomic DNA was performed by Adaptive Biotechnologies. The authors' pipeline ran thus. TCR sequencing data were retrieved from Adaptive's ImmunoSEQ software for roughly 17 patients, whereas a few other patients were processed with MiXCR and VDJtools. To correct CD4 versus CD8 sorting errors, sequences present in both subsets at a frequency ratio below 5:1 were removed. Because the origin of CDR3 nucleotide sequences shared between donor and recipient could not be assigned, those sequences were removed. To be classed as alloreactive, a clone needed at least 2-fold expansion over unstimulated cells and a minimum CFSE-low frequency of 0.002% (template counts) or 0.001% (read counts). Clones were considered mappable if detected in sequenced pre-transplant spleen, lymph node, or MLR CFSE-low populations of the donor or recipient. The cumulative frequency of alloreactive clones was calculated as a percentage of all sequences, weighted by copy number. Not all clones reach the TCRdb copy of this immuneACCESS table, which keeps in-frame sequences only. Checked studies attribute under half of the gap to unresolved V genes and leave the rest unexplained. V and J calls and clone size are those listed in that table; D and trimming were worked out from the DNA. The sample records around 84,000 clones, 75% to 90% of which are singletons. The ten largest clones represent about a sixth of the sample.

Per the publication, the time point label means: cells obtained before transplantation from donor or recipient. CD3+CD4+ and CD3+CD8+ populations were FACS-sorted from unstimulated pre-transplant donor and recipient cells taken from spleen or lymph nodes. The CDR3 holds 14 amino acids from the cysteine to the phenylalanine. Only the CDR3 part of the read is kept: 42 bases, read in frame from the first base. Looking up the germline V gene (reference sequence) yields CDR1 MNHEY and CDR2 SMNVEV. Cut back by 7 bases and 1 base, the V and J ends lie 13 bases apart. Notes on this clone: There is no known antigen for this receptor. No much larger clone is present one base from it, and per-base qualities are unavailable.

Recombination connected TRBV27 to TRBJ1-1, with a weak D call of TRBD1 (5 bases match). The clonotype comes from a human donor who received an intestinal transplant. The sample here was unstimulated CD8+ T cells sorted from spleen or lymph node cells, taken before intestinal transplant. The CDR3 is CASTPGDRNTEAFF. The bases read TGTGCCAGCACCCCCGGCGACAGGAACACTGAAGCTTTCTTT.